A selection of T cell receptor beta chains follows, all from one sample in a study of blood T cell repertoires in COVID-19. Using immunoSEQ multiplex PCR, the repertoire was profiled, and TCRdb retains in-frame clones only, with some absent. The sample carries 200,000 to 250,000 clones, approximately 83% recorded once. Sequenced: PBMCs or T cells enriched from blood (not recorded which). Receptors were obtained from a woman between 40 and 50 years old with acute COVID-19. Both conserved end residues are part of each CDR3. The D gene is left open where the match is weak. Size tells how often a clone was seen (once, few, many) or the class of an expanded clone, and some rows leave it out.

length: 13; V: TRBV19; size: once; J: TRBJ2-3; D: -; CDR3: CASSIWAGDTQYF; DNA: TGTGCCAGTAGTATTTGGGCAGGAGATACGCAGTATTTT
length: 14; V: TRBV19; size: -; J: TRBJ1-1; D: -; CDR3: CASRGGAVGTEAFF; DNA: TGTGCCAGTCGGGGGGGGGCGGTAGGGACTGAAGCTTTCTTT
length: 15; V: TRBV3-1/TRBV3-2; size: once; J: TRBJ2-3; D: TRBD2; CDR3: CASSPGGGFTDTQYF; DNA: TGTGCCAGCAGCCCCGGGGGGGGTTTCACAGATACGCAGTATTTT
length: 10; V: TRBV20-1; size: once; J: TRBJ1-4; D: -; CDR3: CSASREELFF; DNA: TGCAGTGCTAGCCGCGAGGAACTGTTTTTT
length: 16; V: TRBV4-2; size: -; J: TRBJ2-5; D: TRBD2; CDR3: CASSQEAGGFSGTQYF; DNA: TGTGCCAGCAGCCAAGAGGCGGGGGGCTTTTCCGGGACCCAGTACTTC
length: 13; V: TRBV3-1/TRBV3-2; size: -; J: TRBJ2-7; D: TRBD2; CDR3: CASSGTSRSEQYF; DNA: TGTGCCAGCAGCGGGACTAGCAGAAGCGAGCAGTACTTC
length: 16; V: TRBV14; size: -; J: TRBJ2-2; D: TRBD1; CDR3: CASSLYGQGHTGELFF; DNA: TGTGCCAGCAGCCTTTATGGACAGGGGCACACCGGGGAGCTGTTTTTT
length: 14; V: TRBV5-1; size: -; J: TRBJ1-3; D: TRBD1; CDR3: CASSQTGVGNTIYF; DNA: TGCGCCAGCAGCCAGACAGGGGTCGGAAACACCATATATTTT
length: 13; V: TRBV2; size: -; J: TRBJ1-5; D: -; CDR3: CASSNRQVQPQHF; DNA: TGTGCCAGCAGTAATAGACAGGTCCAGCCCCAGCATTTT
length: 16; V: TRBV27; size: -; J: TRBJ2-1; D: TRBD2; CDR3: CASSRTGTSAYNEQFF; DNA: TGTGCCAGCAGTCGAACCGGGACTAGCGCCTACAATGAGCAGTTCTTC
length: 16; V: TRBV7-3; size: -; J: TRBJ2-5; D: TRBD2; CDR3: CASSLTNSGNRETQYF; DNA: TGTGCCAGCAGCTTAACTAATAGCGGGAACAGAGAGACCCAGTACTTC
length: 15; V: TRBV2; size: -; J: TRBJ1-5; D: TRBD1; CDR3: CASRRDRMSNQPQHF; DNA: TGTGCCAGCAGGAGGGACAGGATGAGCAATCAGCCCCAGCATTTT
length: 17; V: TRBV7-7; size: -; J: TRBJ2-6; D: -; CDR3: CASSRTGVFSGANVLTF; DNA: TGTGCCAGCAGCCGTACCGGGGTTTTTTCTGGGGCCAACGTCCTGACTTTC
length: 13; V: TRBV19; size: few; J: TRBJ1-2; D: -; CDR3: CASSKDYLYGYTF; DNA: TGTGCCAGTAGTAAGGACTATCTCTACGGCTACACCTTC